Presented here are 6 T cell receptor beta chains from one specimen sequenced in a study of blood T cell repertoires in COVID-19. Assay: immunoSEQ multiplex PCR; the TCRdb copy retains only in-frame clones and omits some. The sample has 200,000 to 300,000 clones; 70% to 90% are singletons. Sequenced sample: peripheral blood. The receptors originated from a woman aged 60-75 years with active or convalescent COVID-19.

This clone is a singleton in its sample. The chain uses TRBV28 and TRBJ2-7, with 11 bases aligning to TRBD2. The CDR3 runs to 16 residues. Trimming removed 5 bases from V and 1 base from J; junction bases left unmatched: 7. CDR1 MDHEN and CDR2 SYDVKM come from the germline V gene. The CDR3 region has the DNA TGTGCCAGCAGTCCCCGGGTAGCGGGAGGGTCCTACGAGCAGTACTTC. It specifies CASSPRVAGGSYEQYF. The full variable domain, in which reference TRBV28 and TRBJ2-7 provide the parts outside the CDR3, is DVKVTQSSRYLVKRTGEKVFLECVQDMDHENMFWYRQDPGLGLRLIYFSYDVKMKEKGDIPEGYSVSREKKERFSLILESASTNQTSMYLCASSPRVAGGSYEQYFGPGTRLTVT.

The genes are TRBV28 and TRBJ1-5, with 9 bases matching TRBD1. The V gene's germline CDR1 is MDHEN and CDR2 SYDVKM. The CDR3 contains 17 residues. Trimming at V came to 3 bases and at J to 6 bases, leaving 12 bases not matched to a gene. The CDR3 reads CASSFIGGQGLPQPQHF. CDR3 bases: TGTGCCAGCAGTTTTATCGGGGGACAGGGTTTACCTCAGCCCCAGCATTTT.

The sample holds one count of this clone. The genes are TRBV9 and TRBJ1-5; D unclear. From germline, CDR1 is SGDLS and CDR2 YYNGEE. The CDR3 extends over 14 amino acids. V was clipped by 0 bases and J by 7 bases, with 11 bases between them. CDR3 bases: TGTGCCAGCAGCGTAGGACATTGGGTCCAGCCCCAGCATTTT. This gives the protein CASSVGHWVQPQHF.

The chain couples TRBV10-2 to TRBJ2-5; unclear D gene. The CDR3 covers 14 residues. CDR1 and CDR2 (germline): WSHSY, SAAADI. Trimming left V 3 bases short and J 3 bases short, with 11 bases between. CDR3 in DNA: TGCGCCAGCAGTGAAGTCGGCGGAAAAGAGACCCAGTACTTC. Residues: CASSEVGGKETQYF.

The V gene is TRBV28, the J gene TRBJ1-1; D remains ambiguous. This CDR3 contains 15 residues. Trimming left V 4 bases short and J 0 bases short, with 12 bases between. In germline, CDR1 is MDHEN, CDR2 SYDVKM. The CDR3: CASSYVRSMNTEAFF. CDR3 bases: TGTGCCAGCAGTTATGTAAGGAGCATGAACACTGAAGCTTTCTTT. The variable domain in full, with the rest retrieved from reference TRBV28 and TRBJ1-1, is DVKVTQSSRYLVKRTGEKVFLECVQDMDHENMFWYRQDPGLGLRLIYFSYDVKMKEKGDIPEGYSVSREKKERFSLILESASTNQTSMYLCASSYVRSMNTEAFFGQGTRLTVV.

The V gene is TRBV3-1 (or the pseudogene TRBV3-2), the J gene TRBJ1-6, with D possibly being TRBD1 (6 bases). The CDR3 contains 14 residues. The germline V and J ends were trimmed by 1 base and 10 bases, with 11 bases remaining between them. Germline loops: CDR1 LGHDT, CDR2 YNNKEL (reference sequence). For the CDR3, the DNA is TGTGCCAGCAGCCAAGGGACAGCGTACTCACCCCTCCACTTT. Its translation is CASSQGTAYSPLHF.